This record concerns one T cell receptor (beta chain) sequence. What it binds is not known. This specimen comes from a study of CD4+ T cells in melanoma. Some clones are missing from TCRdb's copy, which holds only in-frame ones; the method was immunoSEQ multiplex PCR. Of about 9,600 clones listed, 78% were seen once; the top ten hold roughly 21%. This CDR3 contains 16 residues. Germline V gene lookup returns CDR1 SGHVS and CDR2 FNYEAQ. J gave up 1 base and V 3 bases, and 4 bases lay outside the gene matches. General study results and limits: CD8+ T cell, macrophage and B cell function reportedly correlated with neoantigen-specific CD4+ T cells.

The sample consisted of cells from a culture (not recorded whether cultured in vitro). V and J are TRBV7-6 and TRBJ2-7; 12 bases fit TRBD2. The sequence derives from a human donor with melanoma. CDR3 residues: CASSLGTSGLSYEQYF. DNA of the CDR3: TGTGCCAGCAGCTTGGGGACTAGCGGGCTTTCCTACGAGCAGTACTTC.